A selection of T cell receptor beta chains follows, all from one sample in a study of PD-L1 blockade in urothelial cancer. Here immunoSEQ multiplex PCR was the method, and the copy in TCRdb shows in-frame clones only, minus some. The data hold approximately 50,000 clones, with around 84% observed a single time. The source material was PBMCs, sampled around atezolizumab (anti-PD-L1) treatment. The source of these receptors is a man aged 55 to 69 with urothelial cancer. Each CDR3 is given without its conserved first and last residue. The D gene is left open where the match is weak.

V gene,J gene,D gene,CDR3 protein
TRBV10-3,TRBJ2-7,TRBD1,AIRPDRGVYEQY
TRBV6-5,TRBJ2-1,TRBD2,ASRSGTSRVVEQF
TRBV6-1,TRBJ2-1,.,ASSDLTGNNEQF
TRBV6-5,TRBJ1-5,TRBD1,ASRGQPQEPQH
TRBV7-3,TRBJ1-1,.,ASSLTATGTEAF
TRBV18,TRBJ2-7,TRBD2,ASSPNLAGYEQY
TRBV7-6,TRBJ1-3,TRBD1,ASSLVRQGAIGSGNTIY
TRBV4-1,TRBJ1-3,.,ASSQAGENTIY
TRBV5-1,TRBJ2-5,.,ASSLGAGTRETQY
TRBV9,TRBJ2-3,TRBD1,ASSVVDRGITDTQY
TRBV7-2,TRBJ1-5,.,ASSLGPNQPQH
TRBV5-4,TRBJ1-5,.,ASSADSNNQPQH
TRBV6-5,TRBJ1-2,TRBD1,ASRTAGQGARGYT
TRBV13,TRBJ2-7,TRBD2,ASSSHWEAGGPYEQY
TRBV18,TRBJ2-5,TRBD2,ASSLAGVQETQY
TRBV5-1,TRBJ1-1,TRBD1,ASSFGTGWSTEAF
TRBV19,TRBJ1-2,.,ASSPYGNYGYT
TRBV21-1,TRBJ2-1,.,ASSNERESILAGVSSYNEQF
TRBV7-8,TRBJ1-2,.,ASSPRTDDNYGYT
TRBV7-6,TRBJ2-3,TRBD1,ASSPQSGTGGWGTQY
TRBV19,TRBJ1-2,.,ASTPGPYGYT
TRBV7-2,TRBJ2-2,TRBD2,ASSLGLAGATGELF
TRBV5-1,TRBJ1-1,TRBD1,ATGTGGETEAF
TRBV16,TRBJ1-4,.,ASSQSRGATNEKLF
TRBV6-6,TRBJ2-3,.,ASSPTGGDRDTQY
TRBV5-4,TRBJ1-1,.,ASRIQVNTEAF
TRBV5-1,TRBJ2-2,.,ASSLALQANTGELF
TRBV7-6,TRBJ2-7,TRBD1,ASSTGQGAGVYEQY
TRBV20-1,TRBJ2-3,.,SATSKDTQY
TRBV7-2,TRBJ2-2,.,ASRGVSGELF
TRBV5-1,TRBJ1-4,TRBD1,ASSLGYRGRSTNEKLF
TRBV16,TRBJ2-7,TRBD2,ASSHGTKGEQY
TRBV5-4,TRBJ2-7,TRBD2,ASSLGSGLLGEQY
TRBV30,TRBJ2-7,TRBD1,AWDIGTGSVYEQY
TRBV19,TRBJ1-4,.,ASSSAGRTEKLF
TRBV18,TRBJ2-1,TRBD1,ASSPIRDSPNEQF
TRBV7-9,TRBJ2-1,TRBD2,ASSLLAGGLNEQF
TRBV11-2,TRBJ1-2,.,ASSLERDYGYT
TRBV5-4,TRBJ1-3,TRBD1,ASSAGQGRNTIY
TRBV30,TRBJ2-1,TRBD2,AWRREGHNEQF
TRBV10-3,TRBJ2-6,.,AISERGTGANVLT
TRBV7-9,TRBJ2-7,TRBD2,ASSLGLAGRGQY
TRBV7-2,TRBJ2-7,TRBD2,ASSLVVRAGGPVEQY
TRBV30,TRBJ1-4,.,AWGEGGTGEKLF
TRBV6-1,TRBJ1-2,.,ASSEPDRPNYGYT
TRBV27,TRBJ1-6,.,ASSLSTPGNNSPLH
TRBV7-9,TRBJ1-1,TRBD1,ASSDNPGQGRFTEAF
TRBV18,TRBJ1-2,.,ASSPAGKYGYT
TRBV4-2,TRBJ2-1,TRBD2,ASSPGTSASYNEQF
TRBV19,TRBJ1-1,.,ASSPWGGEAF
TRBV30,TRBJ2-1,.,AWSVSRDNEQF
TRBV30,TRBJ1-5,.,AWSVRGVNQPQH
TRBV7-9,TRBJ2-3,TRBD2,ASSPSTSVSDTQY
TRBV29-1,TRBJ2-7,TRBD1,SVGDRGGYEQY
TRBV10-3,TRBJ2-2,TRBD2,AISGLAGDHTGELF
TRBV7-9,TRBJ1-2,TRBD1,ASSLAARGTGGYT
TRBV11-3,TRBJ2-1,TRBD2,ASSAGTSGPTPYNEQF